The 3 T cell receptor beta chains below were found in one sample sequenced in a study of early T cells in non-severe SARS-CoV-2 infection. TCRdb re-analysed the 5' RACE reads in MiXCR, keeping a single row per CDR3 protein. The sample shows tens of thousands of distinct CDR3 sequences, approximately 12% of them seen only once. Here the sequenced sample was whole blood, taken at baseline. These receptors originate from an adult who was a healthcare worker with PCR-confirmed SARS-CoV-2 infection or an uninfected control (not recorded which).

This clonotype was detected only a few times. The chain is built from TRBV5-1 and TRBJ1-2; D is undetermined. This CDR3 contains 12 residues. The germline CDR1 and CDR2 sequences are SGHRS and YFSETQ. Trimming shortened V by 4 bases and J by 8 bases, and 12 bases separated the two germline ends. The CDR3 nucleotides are TGCGCCAGCAGCGAATCATCTGAAGGCTACACCTTC. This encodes CASSESSEGYTF. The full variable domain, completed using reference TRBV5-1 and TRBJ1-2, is KAGVTQTPRYLIKTRGQQVTLSCSPISGHRSVSWYQQTPGQGLQFLFEYFSETQRNKGNFPGRFSGRQFSNSRSEMNVSTLELGDSALYLCASSESSEGYTFGSGTRLTVV.

The CDR3 here is CASRPPLAGSTDTQYF. The DNA of the CDR3 is TGTGCCAGCAGACCTCCCCTAGCGGGGAGCACAGATACGCAGTATTTT. This chain connects TRBV7-9 to TRBJ2-3; 9 positions match TRBD2. Trimming at V came to 6 bases and at J to 0 bases, leaving 7 bases not matched to a gene. From germline, CDR1 is SEHNR and CDR2 FQNEAQ (reference sequence). The CDR3 totals 16 residues.

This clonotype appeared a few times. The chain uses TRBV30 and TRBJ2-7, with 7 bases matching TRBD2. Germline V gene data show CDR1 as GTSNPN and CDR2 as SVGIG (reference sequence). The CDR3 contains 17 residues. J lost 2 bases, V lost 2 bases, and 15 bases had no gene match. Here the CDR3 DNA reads TGTGCCTGGAGTCCCCCTCCCCGGCTAGCGGCCACCTACGAGCAGTACTTC. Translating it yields CAWSPPPRLAATYEQYF.